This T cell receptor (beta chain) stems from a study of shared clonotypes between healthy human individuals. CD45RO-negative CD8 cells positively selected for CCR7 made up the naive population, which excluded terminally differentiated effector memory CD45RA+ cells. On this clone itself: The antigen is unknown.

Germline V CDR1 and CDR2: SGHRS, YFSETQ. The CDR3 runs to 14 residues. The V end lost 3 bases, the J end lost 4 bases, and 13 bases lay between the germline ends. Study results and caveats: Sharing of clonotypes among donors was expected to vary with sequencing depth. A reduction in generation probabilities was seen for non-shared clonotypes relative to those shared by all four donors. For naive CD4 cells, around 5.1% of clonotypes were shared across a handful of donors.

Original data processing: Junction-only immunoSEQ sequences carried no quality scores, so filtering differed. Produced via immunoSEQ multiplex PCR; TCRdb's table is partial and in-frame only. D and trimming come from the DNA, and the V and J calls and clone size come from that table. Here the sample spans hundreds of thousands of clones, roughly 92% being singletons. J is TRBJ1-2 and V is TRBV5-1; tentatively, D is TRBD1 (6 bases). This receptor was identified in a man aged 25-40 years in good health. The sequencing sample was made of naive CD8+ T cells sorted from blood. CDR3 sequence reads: CASSSERDTYGYTF. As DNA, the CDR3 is TGCGCCAGCAGCTCCGAACGGGACACCTATGGCTACACCTTC.